This T cell receptor beta chain was profiled in a study of blood T cell repertoires in COVID-19. Study in general: T cells, B-cell-depleted T cells, or PBMCs supplied cDNA or gDNA.

Some clones are missing from TCRdb's copy, which holds only in-frame ones; the method was immunoSEQ multiplex PCR. The repertoire holds about 250,000 clones, 80% to 90% seen once, with about 4.5% in the top ten. V lost 4 bases and J lost 4, with 17 bases in between. This CDR3 has 15 residues. Germline lookup yields CDR1 SGHTA and CDR2 FQGNSA. Sequencing was performed on peripheral blood. The genes are TRBV7-2 and TRBJ2-7; TRBD2 is a possible D gene (6 bases). The receptor's source is a woman between 65 and 79 years old with acute or convalescent COVID-19. In DNA, the CDR3 is TGTGCCAGCAGCTGGGGAGGAACTATGGGGTACGAGCAGTACTTC. It encodes CASSWGGTMGYEQYF.